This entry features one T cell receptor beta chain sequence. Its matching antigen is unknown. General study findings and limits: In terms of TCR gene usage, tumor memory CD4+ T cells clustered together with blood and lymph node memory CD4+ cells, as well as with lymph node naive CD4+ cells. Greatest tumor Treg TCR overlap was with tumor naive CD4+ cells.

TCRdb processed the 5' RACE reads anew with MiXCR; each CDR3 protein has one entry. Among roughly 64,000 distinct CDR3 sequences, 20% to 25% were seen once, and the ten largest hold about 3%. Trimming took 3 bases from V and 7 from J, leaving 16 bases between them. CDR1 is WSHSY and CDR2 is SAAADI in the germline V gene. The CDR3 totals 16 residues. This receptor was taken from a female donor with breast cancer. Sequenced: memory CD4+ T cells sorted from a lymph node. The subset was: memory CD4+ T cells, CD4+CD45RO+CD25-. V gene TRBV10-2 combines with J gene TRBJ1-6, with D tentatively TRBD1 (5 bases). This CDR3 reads CASSDPWVEGNSPLHF. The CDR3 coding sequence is TGCGCCAGCAGTGACCCGTGGGTAGAGGGGAATTCACCCCTCCACTTT.